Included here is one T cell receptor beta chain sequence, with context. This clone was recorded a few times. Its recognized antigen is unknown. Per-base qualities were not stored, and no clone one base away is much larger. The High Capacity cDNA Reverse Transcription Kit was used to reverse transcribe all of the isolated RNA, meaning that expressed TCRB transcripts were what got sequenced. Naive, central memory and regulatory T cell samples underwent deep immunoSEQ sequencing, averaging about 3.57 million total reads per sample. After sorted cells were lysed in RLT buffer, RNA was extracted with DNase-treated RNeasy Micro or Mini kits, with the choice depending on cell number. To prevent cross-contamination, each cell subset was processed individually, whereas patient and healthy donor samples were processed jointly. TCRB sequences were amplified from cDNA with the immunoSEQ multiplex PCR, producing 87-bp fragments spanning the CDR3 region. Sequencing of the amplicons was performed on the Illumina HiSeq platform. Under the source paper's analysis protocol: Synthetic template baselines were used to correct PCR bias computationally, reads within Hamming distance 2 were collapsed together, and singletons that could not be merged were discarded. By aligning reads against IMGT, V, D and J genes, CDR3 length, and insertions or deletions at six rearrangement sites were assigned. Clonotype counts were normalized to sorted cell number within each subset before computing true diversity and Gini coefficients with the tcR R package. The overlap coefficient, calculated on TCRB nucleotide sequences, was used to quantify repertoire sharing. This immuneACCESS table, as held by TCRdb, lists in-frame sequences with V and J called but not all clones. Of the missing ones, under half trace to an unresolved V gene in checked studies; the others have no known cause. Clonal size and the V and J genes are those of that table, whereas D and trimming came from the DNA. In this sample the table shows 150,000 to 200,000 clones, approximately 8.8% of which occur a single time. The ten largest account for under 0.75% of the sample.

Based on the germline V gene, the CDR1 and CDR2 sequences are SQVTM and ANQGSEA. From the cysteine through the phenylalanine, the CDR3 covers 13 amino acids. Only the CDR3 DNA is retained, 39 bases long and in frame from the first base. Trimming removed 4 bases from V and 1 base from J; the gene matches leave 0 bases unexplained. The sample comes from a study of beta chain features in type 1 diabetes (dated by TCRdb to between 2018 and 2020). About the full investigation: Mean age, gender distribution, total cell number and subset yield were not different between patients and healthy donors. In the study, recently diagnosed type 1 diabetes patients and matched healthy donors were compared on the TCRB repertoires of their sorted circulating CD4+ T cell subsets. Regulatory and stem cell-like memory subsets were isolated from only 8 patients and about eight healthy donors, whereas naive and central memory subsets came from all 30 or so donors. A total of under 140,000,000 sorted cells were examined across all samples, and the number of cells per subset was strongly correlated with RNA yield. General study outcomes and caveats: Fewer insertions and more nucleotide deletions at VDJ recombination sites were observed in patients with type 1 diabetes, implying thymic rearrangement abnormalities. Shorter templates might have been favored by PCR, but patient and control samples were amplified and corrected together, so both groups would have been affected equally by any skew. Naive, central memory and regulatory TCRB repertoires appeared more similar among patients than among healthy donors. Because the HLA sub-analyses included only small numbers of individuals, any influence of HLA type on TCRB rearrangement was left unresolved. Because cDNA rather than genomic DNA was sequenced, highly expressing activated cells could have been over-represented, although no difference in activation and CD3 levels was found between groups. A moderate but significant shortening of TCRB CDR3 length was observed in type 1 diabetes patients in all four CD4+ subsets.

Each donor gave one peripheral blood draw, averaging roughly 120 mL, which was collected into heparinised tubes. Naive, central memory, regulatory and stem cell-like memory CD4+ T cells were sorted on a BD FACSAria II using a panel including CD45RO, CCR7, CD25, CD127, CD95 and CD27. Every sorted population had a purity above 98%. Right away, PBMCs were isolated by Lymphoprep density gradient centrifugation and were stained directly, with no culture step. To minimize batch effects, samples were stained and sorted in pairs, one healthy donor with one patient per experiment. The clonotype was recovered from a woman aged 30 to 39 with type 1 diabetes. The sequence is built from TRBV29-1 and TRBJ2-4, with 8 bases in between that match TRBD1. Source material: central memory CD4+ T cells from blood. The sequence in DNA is TGCAGCGTTGGGACAGGGGCCAAAAACATTCAGTACTTC. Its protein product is CSVGTGAKNIQYF.